Each of the 10 T cell receptor beta chains below was sequenced from the same sample in a study of blood T cell repertoires in COVID-19. Profiled with immunoSEQ multiplex PCR; TCRdb holds only in-frame clones, not every one. Of approximately 40,000 clones in the sample, 70% to 85% were seen once. Sequencing was done on a sample of peripheral blood. These receptors came from a woman aged 60-75 years with acute or convalescent COVID-19.

This chain connects TRBV11-2 to TRBJ2-1; tentative D call: TRBD2 (6 bases). Germline lookup yields CDR1 SGHAT and CDR2 FQNNGV. The CDR3 extends over 15 amino acids. V shed 1 base and J shed 2 bases, with 9 bases lying between them. The chain's CDR3 is CASSLAGLPYNEQFF. The DNA of the CDR3 is TGTGCCAGCAGCTTAGCGGGACTTCCCTACAATGAGCAGTTCTTC.

The chain links TRBV7-3 to TRBJ2-1, with 10 bases that match TRBD2. The V gene's germline CDR1 is SGHTA and CDR2 FQGTGA. CDR3 length: 17 amino acids. The V and J ends lost 2 bases and 0 bases, in that order; junction bases with no gene match: 4. The CDR3 spells CASSLLGLASSYNEQFF. CDR3 nucleotides: TGTGCCAGCAGCTTATTGGGACTAGCGAGCTCCTACAATGAGCAGTTCTTC.

This chain connects TRBV19 to TRBJ2-1; 10 bases are a match to TRBD2. The length of the CDR3 is 17 residues. V was clipped by 5 bases and J by 8 bases; unmatched bases: 15. The germline V gene has CDR1 LNHDA and CDR2 SQIVND (reference sequence). The DNA of the CDR3 is TGTGCCAGTAGTCTCAGTCCTAGCGGGGGTCCCCGCGATGAGCAGTTCTTC. Protein: CASSLSPSGGPRDEQFF.

The J gene is TRBJ1-2, the V gene TRBV5-4, with 7 bases aligning to TRBD1. Trimming took 4 bases from V and 8 from J; bases not matched to a gene: 8. The CDR3 spans 13 residues. Germline assignment: CDR1 SGHNT and CDR2 YYREEE (reference sequence). The CDR3 coding sequence is TGTGCCAGCAGCCCCTGGGACAGTAGCGGCTACACCTTC. Translated, it gives CASSPWDSSGYTF.

The rearrangement joins TRBV30 to TRBJ2-4; 7 positions match TRBD2. After removal of 2 bases from V and 0 bases from J, the junction contained 7 bases not matched to a gene. Germline V gene lookup returns CDR1 GTSNPN and CDR2 SVGIG (reference sequence). This CDR3 has 16 residues. The CDR3 sequence is CAWSTGLVLAKNIQYF. The CDR3 DNA reads as TGTGCCTGGAGTACCGGACTAGTACTAGCCAAAAACATTCAGTACTTC.

This clone was observed once. V is TRBV6-2 or TRBV6-3 and J is TRBJ1-5, with D unclear. The CDR3 totals 14 residues. Trimming took off 0 bases at V and 7 bases at J, with 10 bases between the two ends. Germline V gives CDR1 MNHEY, CDR2 SVGEGT. The CDR3 sequence: CASSYSSRHQPQHF. CDR3 nucleotides: TGTGCCAGCAGTTACTCGTCCCGACACCAGCCCCAGCATTTT.

The rearrangement joins TRBV6-5 to TRBJ1-5; 7 positions agree with TRBD1. From germline, CDR1 is MNHEY and CDR2 SVGAGI. The CDR3 totals 14 residues. The V segment lost 1 base and the J segment 4 bases; nucleotides outside the gene matches: 1. CDR3 region: CASSYFRGNQPQHF. The CDR3 region has the DNA TGTGCCAGCAGTTACTTCAGGGGGAATCAGCCCCAGCATTTT.

The table lists this clone with a few counts. This sequence joins TRBV28 and TRBJ1-3; no firm D call. The V end lost 4 bases, the J end lost 0 bases, and 16 bases lay between the germline ends. The V gene's germline CDR1 is MDHEN and CDR2 SYDVKM. The CDR3 is 17 residues long. This CDR3 is CASSSPGGGSSGNTIYF. As DNA, the CDR3 is TGTGCCAGCAGTTCACCGGGAGGCGGAAGCTCTGGAAACACCATATATTTT.

The genes are TRBV19 and TRBJ1-5; 9 bases match TRBD1. The CDR3 is made up of 19 amino acids. J lost 3 bases, V lost 5 bases, and 17 bases had no gene match. Looked up from germline, CDR1 is LNHDA and CDR2 is SQIVND (reference sequence). In DNA, the CDR3 is TGTGCCAGTAGTTTTCCGGGACAGGGCGTTCTATTCCCCAATCAGCCCCAGCATTTT. It yields the protein CASSFPGQGVLFPNQPQHF.

This clone occurred a few times. The chain carries TRBV18 and TRBJ1-4, with no clear D. The germline CDR1 and CDR2 sequences are KGHSH and LQKENI. The CDR3 totals 17 residues. The V gene lost 3 bases and the J gene lost 0 bases, with 14 bases spanning the gap. The CDR3 region is CASSPRQAGATNEKLFF. In DNA form, the CDR3 reads TGTGCCAGCTCACCGCGGCAGGCCGGGGCAACTAATGAAAAACTGTTTTTT.